The entry below gives a single T cell receptor beta chain sequence along with its context. Its cognate antigen is unknown. The data were taken from a study of cytomegalovirus exposure and HLA in healthy donors. Study-level results: Rarity characterized most TCR sequences, yet some public TCRs appeared in many donors.

Repertoires were generated with immunoSEQ multiplex PCR, while TCRdb's copy carries only in-frame clones and drops some. The sample lists more than 110,000 clones; 84% were seen once. The source is a woman aged 25 to 39 in good health and CMV-seronegative. Sequencing was done on a sample of PBMCs.

The CDR3: CASSQSGANYNEQFF. The CDR3 region has the DNA TGCGCCAGCAGCCAATCTGGGGCCAACTACAATGAGCAGTTCTTC. V is TRBV4-3 and J is TRBJ2-1; possible D gene TRBD1, 5 bases. Trimming took off 2 bases at V and 3 bases at J, with 11 bases between the two ends. Germline lookup yields CDR1 LGHNA and CDR2 YSLEER. The CDR3 is 15 amino acids.